These 18 T cell receptor beta chains were sequenced from one sample in a study of blood T cell repertoires in COVID-19. The table came from immunoSEQ multiplex PCR; TCRdb's copy has only in-frame clones and leaves some out. This repertoire shows under 200,000 clones, more than 75% found once; its top ten account for roughly 5.6%. Sequences were obtained from peripheral blood. The receptors shown here come from a middle-aged man with active or convalescent COVID-19.

J is TRBJ2-3 and V is TRBV15; TRBD2 matches 12 bases. Germline CDR1 reads LNHNV; CDR2 reads YYDKDF (reference sequence). The CDR3 consists of 15 residues. The J segment lost 6 bases and the V segment lost 3 bases, leaving 4 bases of the junction unmatched. The CDR3 is CATSRTSGRTDTQYF. CDR3 sequence (DNA): TGTGCCACCAGCAGGACTAGCGGGAGAACGGATACGCAGTATTTT. The whole variable domain, filled in from reference TRBV15 and TRBJ2-3, reads DAMVIQNPRYQVTQFGKPVTLSCSQTLNHNVMYWYQQKSSQAPKLLFHYYDKDFNNEADTPDNFQSRRPNTSFCFLDIRSPGLGDTAMYLCATSRTSGRTDTQYFGPGTRLTVL.

The CDR3 sequence: CASSHFGGDQPQHF. For the CDR3, the DNA is TGTGCCAGCAGCCACTTCGGAGGGGATCAGCCCCAGCATTTT. The chain links TRBV7-2 to TRBJ1-5, with D possibly matching TRBD1 (5 bases). There are 14 residues in the CDR3. Trimming removed 5 bases from V and 5 bases from J, with 13 bases in between. Germline CDR1 SGHTA, CDR2 FQGNSA.

This chain links TRBV4-1 with TRBJ1-2; D is ambiguous. V lost 3 bases and J 6 bases, leaving 8 bases between the germline ends. In germline, CDR1 is MGHRA, CDR2 YSYEKL. CDR3 length equals 12 residues. CDR3 in DNA: TGCGCCAGCAGCCACGACCGGGATGGCTACACCTTC. Translating it yields CASSHDRDGYTF.

The CDR3 coding sequence is TGTGCCAGCAGCCCAACGCGGGGGGCGGGCGGAAACACCATATATTTT. This sequence encodes CASSPTRGAGGNTIYF. V usage is TRBV28 and J usage is TRBJ1-3, with TRBD1 as a possible D gene (6 bases). The CDR3 is 16 amino acids. Trimming removed 6 bases at V and 4 bases at J, with 19 bases between. The germline V gene encodes CDR1 MDHEN and CDR2 SYDVKM.

DNA of the CDR3: TGTGCCAGCAGTTTATGGCCAGGACAGGTCGCAACTAATGAAAAACTGTTTTTT. The encoded protein is CASSLWPGQVATNEKLFF. The chain links TRBV28 to TRBJ1-4, with TRBD1 matching 7 bases. CDR1 MDHEN and CDR2 SYDVKM come from the germline V gene. This CDR3 spans 18 amino acids. V lost 0 bases and J lost 0; bases outside the gene matches: 7. The variable domain in full, completed from reference TRBV28 and TRBJ1-4, reads DVKVTQSSRYLVKRTGEKVFLECVQDMDHENMFWYRQDPGLGLRLIYFSYDVKMKEKGDIPEGYSVSREKKERFSLILESASTNQTSMYLCASSLWPGQVATNEKLFFGSGTQLSVL.

This chain joins TRBV1 and TRBJ2-1; the table names TRBD1, a call not compared with the DNA. TRBV1 is shown as a pseudogene. The CDR3 consists of 15 residues. CDR3 region: CTSSRTGTENNEQFF. The CDR3 bases are TGCACCAGCAGCCGCACCGGGACAGAGAACAATGAGCAGTTCTTC.

This chain connects TRBV3-1 (or the pseudogene TRBV3-2) to TRBJ1-2; D remains unclear. The CDR3 is 14 residues long. Germline CDR1 LGHDT, CDR2 YNNKEL (reference sequence). The ends were cut back, 0 bases at V and 4 bases at J, with 9 bases in the middle. Here the CDR3 DNA reads TGTGCCAGCAGCCAAGACCCAGGCACCTATGGCTACACCTTC. It is translated as CASSQDPGTYGYTF.

The V and J genes are TRBV27 and TRBJ2-5; TRBD1 matches 7 bases. V gave up 5 bases and J gave up 4 bases; unmatched junction bases: 7. Germline V gene data show CDR1 as MNHEY and CDR2 as SMNVEV (reference sequence). The CDR3 extends over 14 amino acids. The DNA of the CDR3 is TGTGCCAGCAGTCCGTTCACAGGGGTAGAGACCCAGTACTTC. Translating it yields CASSPFTGVETQYF.

In this sample, this clone turned up many times. The rearrangement joins TRBV7-3 to TRBJ2-1, with 14 bases lining up with TRBD2. V gave up 5 bases and J gave up 9 bases; unmatched junction bases: 6. The CDR3 is made up of 15 amino acids. CDR1 is SGHTA and CDR2 is FQGTGA in the germline V gene. CDR3 coding DNA: TGTGCCAGCAGCCGACTAGCGGGGGGGACTAGTGAGCAGTTCTTC. Protein sequence: CASSRLAGGTSEQFF.

This clone was picked up one time. V usage is TRBV6-1 and J usage is TRBJ1-5; D perhaps matches TRBD1 (5 bases). Trimming cost V 1 base and J 1 base, with 11 bases left between them. The CDR3 is made up of 16 amino acids. CDR1 MNHNS and CDR2 SASEGT come from the germline V gene. CDR3 in DNA: TGTGCCAGCAGTGAAGATGGAAGGGGAAGCAATCAGCCCCAGCATTTT. This translates into CASSEDGRGSNQPQHF.

This sequence joins TRBV6-1 and TRBJ2-3, with TRBD1 identical over 10 bases. The V segment lost 3 bases and the J segment 7 bases; nucleotides outside the gene matches: 4. Germline V gene sequence: CDR1 MNHNS, CDR2 SASEGT. The CDR3 extends over 14 amino acids. The CDR3 loop reads CASSEDRGWYTQYF. CDR3 DNA sequence: TGTGCCAGCAGTGAGGACAGGGGGTGGTATACGCAGTATTTT.

The rearrangement joins TRBV6-5 to TRBJ1-2; TRBD1 agrees at 9 bases. The CDR3 runs to 15 residues. V lost 6 bases, J lost 1 base, and 6 bases stayed unmatched. CDR1 and CDR2 from the germline V gene are MNHEY and SVGAGI. CDR3 nucleotides: TGTGCCAGCAGCCTCGGGACAGGGAGTAACTATGGCTACACCTTC. Its protein is CASSLGTGSNYGYTF.

This chain joins TRBV15 and TRBJ1-3, with 11 bases lining up with TRBD1. Unmatched junction bases numbered 6, after V lost 3 bases and J lost 2 bases. The V gene's germline CDR1 is LNHNV and CDR2 YYDKDF (reference sequence). The CDR3 loop spans 17 amino acids. CDR3 region: CATSRDPGQGAGNTIYF. The CDR3 DNA follows: TGTGCCACCAGCAGGGACCCGGGACAGGGGGCTGGAAACACCATATATTTT.

The V gene is TRBV7-3, the J gene TRBJ2-2, with TRBD1 matching over 8 bases. The CDR3 has 16 residues. V trimming: 5 bases; J trimming: 6 bases; junction bases outside the gene matches: 11. Germline assignment: CDR1 SGHTA and CDR2 FQGTGA. In DNA, the CDR3 is TGTGCCAGCAGCCCTCAGTTGGACAGGGCTGCCGGGGAGCTGTTTTTT. Translating gives CASSPQLDRAAGELFF.

The rearrangement uses TRBV24-1 and TRBJ1-2; TRBD1 matches at 9 bases. The V gene end was trimmed by 0 bases and the J gene end by 3 bases; junction bases not matched to a gene: 10. The CDR3 extends over 18 amino acids. The V gene's germline CDR1 is KGHDR and CDR2 SFDVKD. The CDR3 reads CATSDLCLTGGFYYGYTF. CDR3 bases: TGTGCCACCAGTGATTTGTGTTTGACAGGGGGATTCTACTATGGCTACACCTTC.

This clone came up once. V is TRBV12-5 and J is TRBJ1-5; D gene uncertain. CDR3 length equals 11 residues. The V and J ends lost 4 bases and 7 bases respectively, with 5 bases between them. Germline V gene data show CDR1 as LGHNT and CDR2 as FRNRAP. CDR3 in DNA: TGTGCTAGTGGTTCGCGGCAGCCCCAGCATTTT. The encoded protein is CASGSRQPQHF.

In nucleotides, the CDR3 is TGTGCCAGCAGCTCTTACAGACAGGGAGGCACTGAAGCTTTCTTT. Translating gives CASSSYRQGGTEAFF. This sequence joins TRBV7-9 and TRBJ1-1, with 7 bases fitting TRBD1. Germline V gene sequence: CDR1 SEHNR, CDR2 FQNEAQ (reference sequence). The CDR3 runs 15 residues. V shed 4 bases and J 4 bases; nucleotides not matched to a gene: 9. Full variable domain (missing parts from reference TRBV7-9 and TRBJ1-1): DTGVSQNPRHKITKRGQNVTFRCDPISEHNRLYWYRQTLGQGPEFLTYFQNEAQLEKSRLLSDRFSAERPKGSFSTLEIQRTEQGDSAMYLCASSSYRQGGTEAFFGQGTRLTVV.

The rearrangement uses TRBV2 and TRBJ2-7; TRBD1 aligns across 11 bases. Trimming took 9 bases from V and 1 from J; bases not matched to a gene: 2. Germline-derived CDR1 and CDR2 are SNHLY and FYNNEI. The CDR3 contains 13 residues. CDR3 coding DNA: TGTGCCAGGGGACAGGGGGTTTCCTACGAGCAGTACTTC. Translating it yields CARGQGVSYEQYF.